The rows below give T cell receptor beta chains drawn from one sample of a study of blood T cell repertoires in COVID-19. Measured with immunoSEQ multiplex PCR; TCRdb has only the in-frame clones, and not every one. Of about 170,000 clones listed, around nine tenths are singletons. The material sequenced was peripheral blood. The receptors here all came from a woman of 80 years or more with COVID-19, enrolled during active disease. CDR3s include the opening cysteine and the closing phenylalanine or tryptophan. The D gene is left open where the match is weak. Clone size is shown for a subset of rows, as once, few, many or a class of expanded clone.

TRBJ1-2 | - | - | TRBV5-6 | CASSLAVSRDYGYTF | TGTGCCAGCAGCTTGGCCGTCTCCCGGGACTATGGCTACACCTTC
TRBJ2-4 | TRBD2 | - | TRBV11-2 | CASSLDTPGLAQVAKNIQYF | TGTGCCAGCAGCTTAGACACGCCGGGACTAGCGCAAGTAGCCAAAAACATTCAGTACTTC
TRBJ1-1 | TRBD1 | once | TRBV2 | CASRLTGGRFGNTEAFF | TGTGCCAGCAGGCTAACAGGGGGCAGATTCGGGAACACTGAAGCTTTCTTT
TRBJ1-4 | - | - | TRBV7-9 | CASSRFLGDEKLFF | TGTGCCAGCAGCCGTTTCCTTGGAGATGAAAAACTGTTTTTT
TRBJ1-3 | - | - | TRBV15 | CATSAASSGNTIYF | TGTGCCACCAGCGCGGCGAGCTCTGGAAACACCATATATTTT
TRBJ2-3 | TRBD1 | - | TRBV5-1 | CASSLGSTGGLPDTQYF | TGCGCCAGCAGCTTGGGGAGTACAGGGGGCCTCCCAGATACGCAGTATTTT
TRBJ1-4 | - | - | TRBV3-1/TRBV3-2 | CASSQVINEKLFF | TGTGCCAGCAGCCAAGTTATTAATGAAAAACTGTTTTTT
TRBJ1-1 | TRBD1 | - | TRBV10-3 | CAISGTGGTEAFF | TGTGCCATCAGTGGTACAGGGGGCACTGAAGCTTTCTTT
TRBJ2-5 | - | - | TRBV28 | CASSLAGVQETQYF | TGTGCCAGCAGTTTAGCGGGCGTACAAGAGACCCAGTACTTC
TRBJ1-1 | - | once | TRBV14 | CASSTHEWTGDLSTEAFF | TGTGCCAGCAGCACGCATGAGTGGACCGGGGATTTAAGCACTGAAGCTTTCTTT
TRBJ1-6 | TRBD1 | - | TRBV28 | CASSGSGQGHSPLHF | TGTGCCAGCAGTGGATCGGGACAGGGACATTCACCCCTCCACTTT
TRBJ1-5 | - | - | TRBV27 | CASSRGGSNQPQHF | TGTGCCAGCAGCCGGGGGGGAAGCAATCAGCCCCAGCATTTT
TRBJ2-6 | TRBD2 | - | TRBV2 | CASSSGLARSGANVLTF | TGTGCCAGCAGCTCGGGACTAGCGAGGTCTGGGGCCAACGTCCTGACTTTC
TRBJ1-6 | - | - | TRBV28 | CASSLREASSRSPLHF | TGTGCCAGCAGTTTACGGGAGGCGTCGAGTCGTTCACCCCTCCACTTT
TRBJ2-1 | - | - | TRBV7-5 | CARSPYLCGTQSKQFF | -
TRBJ2-4 | TRBD2 | - | TRBV9 | CASSGLAGENIQYF | TGTGCCAGCAGCGGACTAGCGGGAGAAAACATTCAGTACTTC
TRBJ2-2 | - | - | TRBV9 | CASSLSGPGTGELFF | TGTGCCAGCAGCTTAAGTGGACCGGGGACCGGGGAGCTGTTTTTT
TRBJ2-1 | TRBD2 | - | TRBV6-2/TRBV6-3 | CASSYRLAEIYNEQFF | TGTGCCAGCAGTTATCGACTAGCGGAAATCTACAATGAGCAGTTCTTC
TRBJ1-4 | TRBD1 | - | TRBV3-1/TRBV3-2 | CASRAGTANEKLFF | TGTGCCAGCAGGGCCGGGACAGCGAATGAAAAACTGTTTTTT
TRBJ2-2 | - | few | TRBV3-1/TRBV3-2 | CASSQAITGELFF | TGTGCCAGCAGCCAAGCCATCACCGGGGAGCTGTTTTTT
TRBJ2-4 | TRBD1 | - | TRBV3-1/TRBV3-2 | CASSLAPGTENIQYF | TGTGCCAGCAGCCTGGCCCCCGGGACAGAAAACATTCAGTACTTC
TRBJ2-1 | TRBD1 | once | TRBV9 | CASSIGQGAYNEQFF | TGTGCCAGCAGCATCGGACAGGGAGCCTACAATGAGCAGTTCTTC
TRBJ2-7 | - | - | TRBV10-2 | CASNFGEAYEQYF | TGCGCCAGCAATTTTGGTGAGGCCTACGAGCAGTACTTC
TRBJ1-2 | TRBD1 | - | TRBV19 | CASSIGQGYGYTF | TGTGCCAGTAGTATAGGACAGGGATATGGCTACACCTTC
TRBJ2-5 | TRBD2 | - | TRBV7-8 | CASSRSGIETQYF | TGTGCCAGCAGCCGGAGCGGGATCGAGACCCAGTACTTC
TRBJ2-3 | - | - | TRBV19 | CASSILGGDLTDTQYF | TGTGCCAGTAGTATACTCGGAGGGGACCTCACAGATACGCAGTATTTT
TRBJ2-5 | TRBD1 | - | TRBV6-1 | CASSDGQVRETQYF | TGTGCCAGCAGTGACGGACAGGTTCGAGAGACCCAGTACTTC
TRBJ2-1 | TRBD2 | - | TRBV9 | CASSVGYSGPDNEQFF | TGTGCCAGCAGCGTAGGTTATAGCGGGCCCGACAATGAGCAGTTCTTC
TRBJ2-1 | TRBD1 | - | TRBV7-2 | CASSPGGQGAGNEQFF | TGTGCCAGCAGTCCCGGGGGACAGGGGGCCGGGAATGAGCAGTTCTTC
TRBJ1-2 | TRBD1 | - | TRBV24-1 | CATSETGEANYGYTF | TGTGCCACCAGTGAAACAGGGGAAGCTAACTATGGCTACACCTTC
TRBJ2-7 | TRBD1 | - | TRBV6-5 | CASSTTGTGSYEQYF | TGTGCCAGCAGCACAACCGGGACAGGGTCCTACGAGCAGTACTTC
TRBJ1-5 | - | - | TRBV28 | CASSSVTGYNQPQHF | TGTGCCAGCAGTTCCGTGACAGGCTACAATCAGCCCCAGCATTTT
TRBJ2-3 | TRBD1 | - | TRBV19 | CASSTGQGAWADTQYF | TGTGCCAGTAGTACCGGACAGGGGGCGTGGGCAGATACGCAGTATTTT
TRBJ2-7 | TRBD2 | - | TRBV11-2 | CASSLGTSGYEQYF | TGTGCCAGCAGCTTAGGGACTAGCGGATACGAGCAGTACTTC
TRBJ2-1 | - | - | TRBV3-1/TRBV3-2 | CASSRRETYNEQFF | TGTGCCAGCAGCCGCCGGGAAACCTACAATGAGCAGTTCTTC
TRBJ2-1 | - | - | TRBV4-1 | CASSPTVGFNEQFF | TGCGCCAGCAGCCCAACGGTCGGTTTTAATGAGCAGTTCTTC
TRBJ1-1 | TRBD1 | - | TRBV7-9 | CASSWGTGGNTEAFF | TGTGCCAGCAGCTGGGGGACAGGGGGAAACACTGAAGCTTTCTTT
TRBJ2-7 | TRBD2 | - | TRBV3-1/TRBV3-2 | CASSQVAGVRNEQYF | TGTGCCAGCAGCCAAGTGGCGGGAGTCCGAAACGAGCAGTACTTC
TRBJ1-3 | - | - | TRBV6-5 | CASSQGSGNTIYF | TGTGCCAGCAGTCAGGGCTCTGGAAACACCATATATTTT
TRBJ1-2 | TRBD1 | - | TRBV29-1 | CSAGQVDYGYTF | TGCAGCGCCGGACAGGTGGACTATGGCTACACCTTC
TRBJ1-5 | - | - | TRBV6-5 | CASRPPGNQPQHF | TGTGCCAGCAGGCCCCCAGGGAATCAGCCCCAGCATTTT
TRBJ1-5 | - | once | TRBV3-1/TRBV3-2 | CASSQTAIRGDQPQHF | TGTGCCAGCAGCCAAACCGCAATCAGGGGTGATCAGCCCCAGCATTTT
TRBJ2-1 | - | - | TRBV5-1 | CASSLRGASYNEQFF | TGCGCCAGCAGCTTGAGGGGTGCCTCCTACAATGAGCAGTTCTTC
TRBJ1-6 | - | - | TRBV7-2 | CASSLRVGGNSPLHF | TGTGCCAGCAGCCTCAGGGTCGGGGGGAATTCACCCCTCCACTTT
TRBJ1-2 | - | - | TRBV6-5 | CAATGVGYGYTF | TGTGCCGCCACAGGTGTTGGGTATGGCTACACCTTC
TRBJ1-5 | - | - | TRBV2 | CASSEALRGHQPQHF | TGTGCCAGCAGTGAAGCGCTCAGGGGCCATCAGCCCCAGCATTTT
TRBJ2-2 | TRBD1 | - | TRBV11-2 | CASSQKTAGGTGELFF | TGTGCCAGCAGCCAAAAGACCGCAGGGGGTACCGGGGAGCTGTTTTTT
TRBJ2-7 | - | - | TRBV27 | CASSKTGHVNYEQYF | TGTGCCAGCAGTAAAACGGGACACGTTAACTACGAGCAGTACTTC
TRBJ2-7 | - | few | TRBV19 | CASSYMAGTSEQYF | TGTGCCAGTAGCTATATGGCGGGAACGTCCGAGCAGTACTTC
TRBJ2-3 | TRBD1 | - | TRBV23-1 | CASNPEDRGRGRCTDTQYF | TGCGCCAGCAATCCCGAGGACAGGGGGCGCGGTAGATGCACAGATACGCAGTATTTT
TRBJ1-6 | TRBD1 | - | TRBV6-5 | CASSYQQGASSPLHF | TGTGCCAGCAGTTATCAACAGGGGGCGAGTTCACCCCTCCACTTT
TRBJ1-6 | - | - | TRBV7-2 | CASSGGGRDSPLHF | TGTGCCAGCAGCGGAGGCGGGCGAGATTCACCCCTCCACTTT
TRBJ2-5 | - | - | TRBV28 | CASSRGGRVDQETQYF | TGTGCCAGCAGCCGTGGAGGGCGAGTCGACCAAGAGACCCAGTACTTC